Listed below are T cell receptor beta chains from one sample, sequenced in a study of shared clonotypes between healthy human individuals. The assay was immunoSEQ multiplex PCR, and TCRdb's table has in-frame clones only and misses some. Of millions of clones detected, 85% to 95% appear once; the ten largest clones hold approximately 1.7%. The sample taken for sequencing was naive CD8+ T cells from PBMCs. The source of these receptors is a man between 18 and 35 years old in good health. Some clones in this sample may be carry-over from other donors' samples. CDR3s include the opening cysteine and the closing phenylalanine or tryptophan. The order of the fields is D gene, V gene, clone size, J gene, CDR3 DNA, CDR3 protein. A D gene is named only where the DNA matches it firmly. The size entry is marked missing in some rows and otherwise reads once, few, many or a size class.

>-|TRBV4-1|-|TRBJ2-2
TGCGCCAGCAGCCAAGTGAGATGGGGGAATGGCGGGGAGCTGTTTTTT
CASSQVRWGNGGELFF
>-|TRBV5-4|-|TRBJ2-7
TGTGCCAGCAGCTTGGGAAGTATCTACGAGCAGTACTTC
CASSLGSIYEQYF
>-|TRBV29-1|-|TRBJ1-2
TGCAGCGTTCCGTGGAAAGCCAGCTATGGCTACACCTTC
CSVPWKASYGYTF
>-|TRBV13|-|TRBJ2-1
TGTGCCAGCAGACGAGGGGGGAATGAGCAGTTCTTC
CASRRGGNEQFF
>TRBD2|TRBV4-1|once|TRBJ2-7
TGCGCCAGCAGCCAAGATATTAGCGGGAGTGGGTCCTACGAGCAGTACTTC
CASSQDISGSGSYEQYF
>TRBD2|TRBV9|once|TRBJ2-7
TGTGCCAGCAGCGGCGAAGCGGGAGGGCCCTACGAGCAGTACTTC
CASSGEAGGPYEQYF
>TRBD1|TRBV6-5|-|TRBJ2-3
TGTGCCACATTCGACAGGGAGACAGATACGCAGTATTTT
CATFDRETDTQYF
>-|TRBV27|-|TRBJ2-1
TGTGCCAGCAGTTTAACCCAGACTGCCAGGGGATGGTATAATGAGCAGTTCTTC
CASSLTQTARGWYNEQFF
>-|TRBV9|once|TRBJ1-2
TGTGCCAGCAGCGTAGGAGGATCTGGCTACACCTTC
CASSVGGSGYTF
>-|TRBV19|few|TRBJ1-2
TGTGCCAGTAGTCCTAACTGGGGGGATGGCTACACCTTC
CASSPNWGDGYTF
>-|TRBV2|-|TRBJ2-7
TGTGCCAGCAAGGACGGAGGGGTCTACGAGCAGTACTTC
CASKDGGVYEQYF
>TRBD2|TRBV5-5|-|TRBJ2-1
TGTGCCAGCAGCCTAACGGGAGGGCAGAGCTACAATGAGCAGTTCTTC
CASSLTGGQSYNEQFF
>-|TRBV27|-|TRBJ1-1
TGTGCCAGCAGTACAGGGAGGACAACTGAAGCTTTCTTT
CASSTGRTTEAFF
>-|TRBV7-9|-|TRBJ1-5
TGTGCCAGCAGCTTATGGGGGGAGACAGGAAGTCGTCAACATTTT
CASSLWGETGSRQHF
>TRBD1|TRBV30|-|TRBJ2-7
TGTGCCTGGAGTGATCCGGGACAGGGACCCATTAGCTCCTACGAGCAGTACTTC
CAWSDPGQGPISSYEQYF
>TRBD2|TRBV27|-|TRBJ2-5
TGTGCCAGCAGTTGGAGTAGCGGGAAAGAGACCCAGTACTTC
CASSWSSGKETQYF
>TRBD1|TRBV9|-|TRBJ1-2
TGTGCCAGCAGCGCATCCAGGGGGCGCGTCGATGGCTACACCTTC
CASSASRGRVDGYTF
>-|TRBV27|-|TRBJ2-7
TGTGCCAGCAGTTCTGGGATAACCTACGAGCAGTACTTC
CASSSGITYEQYF
>-|TRBV27|-|TRBJ1-2
TGTGCCAGCAGCCCAAGGTGGGAGTATGGCTACACCTTC
CASSPRWEYGYTF
>TRBD1|TRBV6-5|-|TRBJ1-1
TGTGCATCCCTCAGAGGGGGCAGCACTGAAGCTTTCTTT
CASLRGGSTEAFF
>-|TRBV27|-|TRBJ1-2
TGTGCCAGCAGTTTATTTGGGGGATTTGGTGGCTACACCTTC
CASSLFGGFGGYTF
>-|TRBV21-1|once|TRBJ2-3
TGTGCCAGCAGCCAAAGAGCGGGAGTTAATCCAGATACGCAGTATTTT
CASSQRAGVNPDTQYF
>-|TRBV2|-|TRBJ1-1
TGTGCCAGCAGTGAACCAGTTTATCCCCCTGAAGCTTTCTTT
CASSEPVYPPEAFF
>-|TRBV29-1|-|TRBJ1-2
TGCAGCGTTTCGGGCTATGGCTACACCTTC
CSVSGYGYTF
>-|TRBV7-9|-|TRBJ2-5
TGTGCCAGCAGCCCACCGGTCAGGCAAGAGACCCAGTACTTC
CASSPPVRQETQYF
>TRBD1|TRBV4-1|-|TRBJ1-2
TGCGCCAGCAGCCAGGGGACAGGGGGCATCTATGGCTACACCTTC
CASSQGTGGIYGYTF
>-|TRBV6-1|-|TRBJ2-1
TGTGCCAGCAGGGGACGTGGGGACAATGAGCAGTTCTTC
CASRGRGDNEQFF
>-|TRBV28|once|TRBJ2-6
TGTGCCAGCAGTACACTACGGGACACTGAGTTGTCTGGGGCCAACGTCCTGACTTTC
CASSTLRDTELSGANVLTF
>TRBD1|TRBV14|-|TRBJ2-7
TGTGCCAGCAGCTTCGACAGGGGCAGCGAGCAGTACTTC
CASSFDRGSEQYF
>TRBD1|TRBV28|-|TRBJ2-5
TGTGCCAGCAGTTTGGACAGGGGACGCGAGACCCAGTACTTC
CASSLDRGRETQYF
>-|TRBV9|once|TRBJ1-3
TGTGCCAGCAGCGTAGTAGGGGGGGCTGGCACCATATATTTT
CASSVVGGAGTIYF
>-|TRBV2|-|TRBJ2-7
TGTGCCAGCACAGACTTCAAGAAGGCCTACGAGCAGTACTTC
CASTDFKKAYEQYF
>-|TRBV10-1|-|TRBJ1-4
TGCGCCAGCAGTGGTTCAGGGCCTGGTGAAAAACTGTTTTTT
CASSGSGPGEKLFF
>-|TRBV7-2|-|TRBJ2-7
TGTGCCAGCAGTCACCAAGGGTACGAGCAGTACTTC
CASSHQGYEQYF
>-|TRBV4-3|-|TRBJ2-7
TGCGCCAGCAGCCAAGGTCCAGGGCGCCGGGACATTAAGGAACAGCAGTACTTC
CASSQGPGRRDIKEQQYF
>TRBD2|TRBV11-2|-|TRBJ2-7
TGTGCCAGCAGCTTAGCGGGGGGTAGCGGGAGGGCTCGGGAGCAGTACTTC
CASSLAGGSGRAREQYF
>TRBD2|TRBV4-1|-|TRBJ2-3
TGCGCCAGCAGCCCGGGACTAGCGGGAGTTCCAGATACGCAGTATTTT
CASSPGLAGVPDTQYF
>TRBD1|TRBV12-5|-|TRBJ2-7
TGTGCTAGTGGTTTTTCCCGGACAGGGGTTATTTACGAGCAGTACTTC
CASGFSRTGVIYEQYF
>-|TRBV7-3|-|TRBJ2-2
TGTGCCAGCAGCTCCGCCCAGACCCACGTCGGGGAGCTGTTTTTT
CASSSAQTHVGELFF
>TRBD2|TRBV6-5|-|TRBJ2-1
TGTGCCAGCAGTCCGGGACTAGCGGGAGCCAATGAGCAGTTCTTC
CASSPGLAGANEQFF
>-|TRBV14|-|TRBJ1-4
TGTGCCAGCAGCCATCGACAGACAGCTAATGAAAAACTGTTTTTT
CASSHRQTANEKLFF
>-|TRBV6-5|-|TRBJ1-4
TGTGCCAGCAGTTACGGGGGGCGTGGTGGGAGTGAAAAACTGTTTTTT
CASSYGGRGGSEKLFF
>TRBD2|TRBV29-1|-|TRBJ2-7
TGCAGCGTTGATGGGTGGGAGGGCTCCTACGAGCAGTACTTC
CSVDGWEGSYEQYF
>-|TRBV15|-|TRBJ2-1
TGTGCCACCAGCAGAAAACTCGATGAGCAGTTCTTC
CATSRKLDEQFF
>-|TRBV11-2|-|TRBJ2-1
TGTGCCAGCAGCTTAGGTCCGGGGCGATTGAGTGAGCAGTTCTTC
CASSLGPGRLSEQFF
>TRBD1|TRBV11-2|-|TRBJ2-7
TGTGCCAGCAGCCCCCGGACAGGGGGGATCGAGCAGTACTTC
CASSPRTGGIEQYF
>-|TRBV10-3|-|TRBJ1-2
TGTGCCATCAGTGAGTCATTGAGATCCCTGGGCTTC
CAISESLRSLGF
>-|TRBV5-8|-|TRBJ1-5
TGTGCCAGCAGCTTAGGCCAGCCGGGGGGTCAGCCCCAGCATTTT
CASSLGQPGGQPQHF
>-|TRBV28|-|TRBJ1-5
TGTGCCCTTGGTGAGTGGGGTAGTAATCAGCCCCAGCATTTT
CALGEWGSNQPQHF
>-|TRBV29-1|-|TRBJ1-2
TGCAGCGTTGAAGATGTGGAACAGGGCTATGGCTACACCTTC
CSVEDVEQGYGYTF
>-|TRBV5-1|-|TRBJ2-5
TGCGCCAGCGACCCCGGCCGTCCGGGACTTCAAGAGACCCAGTACTTC
CASDPGRPGLQETQYF
>TRBD1|TRBV13|once|TRBJ2-7
TGTGCCAGCAGCTCCCGGGACAGATCCTACGAGCAGTACTTC
CASSSRDRSYEQYF
>TRBD1|TRBV2|-|TRBJ1-1
TGTGCCAGCATCGGGACAGTGAACACTGAAGCTTTCTTT
CASIGTVNTEAFF